The clone carrying this T cell receptor (beta chain) came up a few times. MiXCR, run by TCRdb on the 5' RACE reads, gives a single entry per CDR3 protein. Seen here are about 580,000 distinct CDR3 sequences, about 15% observed once, and the top ten hold around 16%. The data belong to a study of T cells after yellow fever vaccination. Sequenced material: PBMCs, taken about 5 days after the first yellow fever vaccination. This receptor was identified in a man between 18 and 35 years old who received the YFV17D yellow fever vaccine.

The CDR3: CASAGQGAGEQYF. The CDR3 nucleotides are TGTGCCAGCGCCGGACAGGGGGCCGGGGAGCAGTACTTC. The rearrangement uses TRBV6-5 and TRBJ2-7; TRBD1 agrees at 11 bases. The V gene end was trimmed by 8 bases and the J gene end by 7 bases; junction bases not matched to a gene: 7. The CDR3 runs to 13 residues. The germline CDR1 and CDR2 sequences are MNHEY and SVGAGI.